This TCR beta chain came from a study of CD8+ T cells in alopecia areata. Across the whole study: Tofacitinib was taken orally by treated patients, and the dose was 5 to 10 mg twice daily.

Once RNA had been extracted, it was reverse transcribed into cDNA to act as the sequencing template. The method was immunoSEQ multiplex PCR; TCRdb's version includes in-frame clones alone and lacks a portion of them. The sample includes 130,000 to 150,000 clones, approximately 80% of them seen just once. Trimming took off 2 bases at V and 4 bases at J, with 12 bases between the two ends. This CDR3 spans 14 amino acids. Germline V gives CDR1 SGHDT, CDR2 YYEEEE. Treatment meaning: oral pan-JAK inhibitor, 5-10 mg twice daily. Alopecia areata patients had lesional scalp punch biopsies and peripheral blood taken from them. Study findings and constraints: On tofacitinib, scalp clonality and expanded CD8+ clones among top 100 fell significantly. Higher clonality was seen in lesional scalp than in normal scalp, especially in alopecia totalis/universalis.

With regard to this clone: Antigen specificity is unknown. The sample has other DNA sequences that encode this CDR3 too.

The chain combines TRBV5-6 with TRBJ2-5, with a tentative D call TRBD1 (6 bases). This sequence originates from a human donor with alopecia areata. The sample here was CD8+ T cells sorted from blood, taken at week 4, from a patient treated with tofacitinib. CDR3 nucleotides: TGTGCCAGCAGCTTAGTGGGGGCGCGAGAGACCCAGTACTTC. Translating gives CASSLVGARETQYF.